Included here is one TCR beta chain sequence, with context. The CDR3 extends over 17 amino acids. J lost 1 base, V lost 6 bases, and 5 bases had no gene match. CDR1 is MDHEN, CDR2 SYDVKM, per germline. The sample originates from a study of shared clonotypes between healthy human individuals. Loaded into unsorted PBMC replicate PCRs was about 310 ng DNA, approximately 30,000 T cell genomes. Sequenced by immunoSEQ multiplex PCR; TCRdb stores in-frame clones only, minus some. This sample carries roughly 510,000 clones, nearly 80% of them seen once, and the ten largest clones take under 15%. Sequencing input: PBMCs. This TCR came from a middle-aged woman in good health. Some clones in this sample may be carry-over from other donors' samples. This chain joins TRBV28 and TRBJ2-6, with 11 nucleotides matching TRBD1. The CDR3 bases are TGTGCCAGCAGCCCGGGACAGGGGGTGTCTGGGGCCAACGTCCTGACTTTC. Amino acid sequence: CASSPGQGVSGANVLTF.